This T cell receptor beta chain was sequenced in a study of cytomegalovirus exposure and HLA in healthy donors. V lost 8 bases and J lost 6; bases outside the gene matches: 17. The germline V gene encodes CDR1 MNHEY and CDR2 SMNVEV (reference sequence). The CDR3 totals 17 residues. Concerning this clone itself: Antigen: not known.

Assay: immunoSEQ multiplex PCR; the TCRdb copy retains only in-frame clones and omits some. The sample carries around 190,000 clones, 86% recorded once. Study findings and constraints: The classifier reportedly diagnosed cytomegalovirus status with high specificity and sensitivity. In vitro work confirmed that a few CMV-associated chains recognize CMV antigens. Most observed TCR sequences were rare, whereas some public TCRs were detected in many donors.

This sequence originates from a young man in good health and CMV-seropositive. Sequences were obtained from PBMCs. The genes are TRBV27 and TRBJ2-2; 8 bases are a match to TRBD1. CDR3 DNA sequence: TGTGCCAGCCGGTCCGCCAGGGGGCGAGGCCTCTCCGGGGAGCTGTTTTTT. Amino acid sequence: CASRSARGRGLSGELFF.